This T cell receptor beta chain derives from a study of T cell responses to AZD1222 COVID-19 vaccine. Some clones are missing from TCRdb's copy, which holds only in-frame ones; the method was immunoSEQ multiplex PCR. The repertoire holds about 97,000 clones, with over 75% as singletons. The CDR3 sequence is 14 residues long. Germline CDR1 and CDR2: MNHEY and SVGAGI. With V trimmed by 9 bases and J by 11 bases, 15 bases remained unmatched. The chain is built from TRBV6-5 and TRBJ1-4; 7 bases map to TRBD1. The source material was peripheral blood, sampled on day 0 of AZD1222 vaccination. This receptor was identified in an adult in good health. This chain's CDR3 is CASKEGQAGPKLFF. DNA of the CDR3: TGTGCCAGTAAGGAAGGACAGGCCGGTCCGAAACTGTTTTTT.